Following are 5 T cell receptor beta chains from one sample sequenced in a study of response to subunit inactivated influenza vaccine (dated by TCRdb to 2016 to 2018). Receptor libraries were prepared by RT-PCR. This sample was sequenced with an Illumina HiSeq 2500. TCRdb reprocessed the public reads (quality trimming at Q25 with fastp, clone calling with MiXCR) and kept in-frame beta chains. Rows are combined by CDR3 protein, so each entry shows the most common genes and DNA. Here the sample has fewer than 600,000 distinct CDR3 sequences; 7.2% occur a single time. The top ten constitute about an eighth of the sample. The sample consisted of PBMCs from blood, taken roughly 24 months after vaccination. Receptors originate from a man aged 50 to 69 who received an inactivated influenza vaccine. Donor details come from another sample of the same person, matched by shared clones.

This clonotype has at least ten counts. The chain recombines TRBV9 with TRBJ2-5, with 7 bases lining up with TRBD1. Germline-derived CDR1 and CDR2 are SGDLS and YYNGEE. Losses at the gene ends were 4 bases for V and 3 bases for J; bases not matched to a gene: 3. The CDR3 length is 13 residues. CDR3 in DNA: TGTGCCAGCAGCTCCGGGACAGAAGAGACCCAGTACTTC. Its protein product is CASSSGTEETQYF.

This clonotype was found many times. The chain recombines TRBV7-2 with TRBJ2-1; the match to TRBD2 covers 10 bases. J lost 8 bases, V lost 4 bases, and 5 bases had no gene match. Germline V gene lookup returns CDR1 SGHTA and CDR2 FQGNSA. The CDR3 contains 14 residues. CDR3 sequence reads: CASSYYGTSDEQFF. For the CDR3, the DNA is TGTGCCAGCAGCTATTACGGGACTAGCGATGAGCAGTTCTTC.

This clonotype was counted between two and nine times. The CDR3 region has the DNA TGCGCCAGCAGCTTGGCCGTCACGGATGGCTACACCTTC. It is translated as CASSLAVTDGYTF. V gene TRBV5-1 combines with J gene TRBJ1-2; D remains unclear. The CDR3 contains 13 residues. Trimming took 0 bases from V and 6 from J, leaving 9 bases between them. Germline values: CDR1 SGHRS, CDR2 YFSETQ.

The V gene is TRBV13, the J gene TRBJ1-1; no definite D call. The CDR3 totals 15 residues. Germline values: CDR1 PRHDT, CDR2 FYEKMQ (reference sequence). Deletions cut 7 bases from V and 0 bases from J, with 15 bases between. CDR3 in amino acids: CASNRITTVNTEAFF. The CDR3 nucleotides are TGTGCCAGCAACCGTATCACCACGGTGAACACTGAAGCTTTCTTT.

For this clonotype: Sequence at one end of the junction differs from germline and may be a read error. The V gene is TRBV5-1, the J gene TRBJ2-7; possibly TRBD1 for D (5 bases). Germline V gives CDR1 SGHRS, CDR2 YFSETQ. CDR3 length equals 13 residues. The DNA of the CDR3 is TGCGCCAGCAGCGCGCAGGGTGGCTACGACCAGTACTTC. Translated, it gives CASSAQGGYDQYF.